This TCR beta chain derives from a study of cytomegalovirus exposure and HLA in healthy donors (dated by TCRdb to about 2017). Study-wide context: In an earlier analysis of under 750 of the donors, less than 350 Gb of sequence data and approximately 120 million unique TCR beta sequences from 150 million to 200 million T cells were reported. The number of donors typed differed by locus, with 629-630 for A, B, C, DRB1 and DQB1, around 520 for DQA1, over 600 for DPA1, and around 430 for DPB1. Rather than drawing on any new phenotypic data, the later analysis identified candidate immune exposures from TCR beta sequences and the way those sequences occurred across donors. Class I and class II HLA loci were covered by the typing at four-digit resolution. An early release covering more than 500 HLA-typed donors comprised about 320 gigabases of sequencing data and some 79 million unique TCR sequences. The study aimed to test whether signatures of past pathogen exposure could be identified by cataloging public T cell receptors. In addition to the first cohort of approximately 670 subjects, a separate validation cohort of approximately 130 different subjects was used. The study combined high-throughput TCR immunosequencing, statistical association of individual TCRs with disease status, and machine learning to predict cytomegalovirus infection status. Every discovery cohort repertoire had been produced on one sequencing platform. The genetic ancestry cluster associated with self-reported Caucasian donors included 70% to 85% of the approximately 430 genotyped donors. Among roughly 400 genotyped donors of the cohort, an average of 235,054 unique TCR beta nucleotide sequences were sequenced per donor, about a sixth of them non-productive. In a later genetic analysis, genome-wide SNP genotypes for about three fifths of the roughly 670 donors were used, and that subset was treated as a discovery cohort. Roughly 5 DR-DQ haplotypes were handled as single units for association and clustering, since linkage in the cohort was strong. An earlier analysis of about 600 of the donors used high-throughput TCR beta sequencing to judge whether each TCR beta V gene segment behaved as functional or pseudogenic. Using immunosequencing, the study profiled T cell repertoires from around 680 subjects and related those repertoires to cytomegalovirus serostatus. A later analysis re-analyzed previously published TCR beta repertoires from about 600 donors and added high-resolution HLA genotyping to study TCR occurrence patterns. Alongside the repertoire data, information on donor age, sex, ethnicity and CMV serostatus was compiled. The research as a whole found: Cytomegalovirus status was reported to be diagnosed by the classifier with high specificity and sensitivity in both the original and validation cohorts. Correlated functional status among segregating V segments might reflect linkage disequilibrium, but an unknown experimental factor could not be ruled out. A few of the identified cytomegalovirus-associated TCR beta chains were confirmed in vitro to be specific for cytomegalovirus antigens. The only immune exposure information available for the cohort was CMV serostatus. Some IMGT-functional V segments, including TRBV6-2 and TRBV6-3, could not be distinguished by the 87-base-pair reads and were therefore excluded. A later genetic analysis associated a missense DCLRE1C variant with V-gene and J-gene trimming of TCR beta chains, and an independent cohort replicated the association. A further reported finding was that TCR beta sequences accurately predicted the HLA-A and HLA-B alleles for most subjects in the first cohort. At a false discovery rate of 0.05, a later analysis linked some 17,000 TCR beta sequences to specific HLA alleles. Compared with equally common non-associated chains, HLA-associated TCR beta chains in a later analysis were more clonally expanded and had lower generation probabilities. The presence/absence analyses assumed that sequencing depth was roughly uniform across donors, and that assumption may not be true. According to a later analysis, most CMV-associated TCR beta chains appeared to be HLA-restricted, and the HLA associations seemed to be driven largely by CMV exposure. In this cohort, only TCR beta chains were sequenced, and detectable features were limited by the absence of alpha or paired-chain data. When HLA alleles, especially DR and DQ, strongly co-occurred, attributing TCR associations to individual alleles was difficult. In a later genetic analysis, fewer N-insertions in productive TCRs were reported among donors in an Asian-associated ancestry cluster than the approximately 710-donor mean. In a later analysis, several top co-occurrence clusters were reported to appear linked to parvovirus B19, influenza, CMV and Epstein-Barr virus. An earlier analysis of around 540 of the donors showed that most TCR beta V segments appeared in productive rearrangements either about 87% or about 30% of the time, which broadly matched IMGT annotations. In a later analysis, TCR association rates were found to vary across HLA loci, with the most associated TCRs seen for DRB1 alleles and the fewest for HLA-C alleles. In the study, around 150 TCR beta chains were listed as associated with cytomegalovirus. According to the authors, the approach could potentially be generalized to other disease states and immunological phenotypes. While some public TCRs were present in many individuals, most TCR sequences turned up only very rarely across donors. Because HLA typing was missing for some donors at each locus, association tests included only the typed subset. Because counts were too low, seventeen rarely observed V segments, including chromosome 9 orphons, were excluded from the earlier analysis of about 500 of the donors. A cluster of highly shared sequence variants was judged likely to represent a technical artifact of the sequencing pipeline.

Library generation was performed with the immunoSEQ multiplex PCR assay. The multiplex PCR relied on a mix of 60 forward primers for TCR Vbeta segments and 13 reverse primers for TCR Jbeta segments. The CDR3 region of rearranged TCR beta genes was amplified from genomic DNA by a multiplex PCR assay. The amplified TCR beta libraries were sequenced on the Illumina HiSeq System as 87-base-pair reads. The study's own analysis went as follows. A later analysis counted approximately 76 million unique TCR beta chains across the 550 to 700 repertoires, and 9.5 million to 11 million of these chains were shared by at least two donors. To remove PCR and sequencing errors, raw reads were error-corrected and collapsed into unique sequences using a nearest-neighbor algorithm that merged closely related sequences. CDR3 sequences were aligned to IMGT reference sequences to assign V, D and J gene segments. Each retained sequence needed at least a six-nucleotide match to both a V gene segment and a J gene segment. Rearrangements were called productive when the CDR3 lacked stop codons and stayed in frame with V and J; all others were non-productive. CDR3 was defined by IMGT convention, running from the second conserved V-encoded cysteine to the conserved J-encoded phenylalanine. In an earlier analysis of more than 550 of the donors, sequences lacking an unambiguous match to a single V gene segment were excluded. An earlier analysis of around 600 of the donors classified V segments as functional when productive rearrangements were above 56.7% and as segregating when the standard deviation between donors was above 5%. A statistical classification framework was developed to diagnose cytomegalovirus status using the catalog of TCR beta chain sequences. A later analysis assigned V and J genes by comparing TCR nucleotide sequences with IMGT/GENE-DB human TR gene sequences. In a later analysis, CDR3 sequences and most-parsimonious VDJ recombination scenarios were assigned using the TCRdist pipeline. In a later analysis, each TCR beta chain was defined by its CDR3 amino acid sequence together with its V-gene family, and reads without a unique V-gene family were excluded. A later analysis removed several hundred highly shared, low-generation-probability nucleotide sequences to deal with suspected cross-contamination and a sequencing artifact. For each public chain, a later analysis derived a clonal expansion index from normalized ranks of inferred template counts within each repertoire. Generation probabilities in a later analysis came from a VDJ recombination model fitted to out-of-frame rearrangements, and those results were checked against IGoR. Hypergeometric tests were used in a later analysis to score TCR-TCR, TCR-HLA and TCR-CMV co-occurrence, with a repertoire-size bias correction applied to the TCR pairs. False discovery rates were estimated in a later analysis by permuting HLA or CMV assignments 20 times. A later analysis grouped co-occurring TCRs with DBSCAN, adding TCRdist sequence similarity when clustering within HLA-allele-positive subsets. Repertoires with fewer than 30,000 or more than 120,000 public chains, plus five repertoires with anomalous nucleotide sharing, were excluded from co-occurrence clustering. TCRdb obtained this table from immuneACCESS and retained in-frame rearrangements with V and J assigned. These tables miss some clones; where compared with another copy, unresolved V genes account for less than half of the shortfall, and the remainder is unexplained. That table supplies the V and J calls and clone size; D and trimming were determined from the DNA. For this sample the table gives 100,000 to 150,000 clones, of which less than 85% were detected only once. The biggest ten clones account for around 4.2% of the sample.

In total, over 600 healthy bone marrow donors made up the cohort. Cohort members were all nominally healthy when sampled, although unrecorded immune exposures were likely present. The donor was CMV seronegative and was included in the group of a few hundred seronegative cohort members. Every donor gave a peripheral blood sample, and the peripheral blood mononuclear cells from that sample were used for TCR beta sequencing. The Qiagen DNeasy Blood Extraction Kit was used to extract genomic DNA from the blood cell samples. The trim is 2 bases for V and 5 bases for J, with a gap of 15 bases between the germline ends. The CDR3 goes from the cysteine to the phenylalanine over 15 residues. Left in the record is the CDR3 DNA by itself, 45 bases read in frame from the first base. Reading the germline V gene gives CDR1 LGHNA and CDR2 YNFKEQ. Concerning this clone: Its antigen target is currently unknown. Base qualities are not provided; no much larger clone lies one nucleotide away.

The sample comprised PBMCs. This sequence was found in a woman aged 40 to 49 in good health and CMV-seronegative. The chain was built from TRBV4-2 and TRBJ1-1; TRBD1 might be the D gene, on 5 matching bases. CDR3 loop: CASSQPGRLRTEAFF. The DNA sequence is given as TGTGCCAGCAGCCAACCAGGGCGTCTAAGGACTGAAGCTTTCTTT.